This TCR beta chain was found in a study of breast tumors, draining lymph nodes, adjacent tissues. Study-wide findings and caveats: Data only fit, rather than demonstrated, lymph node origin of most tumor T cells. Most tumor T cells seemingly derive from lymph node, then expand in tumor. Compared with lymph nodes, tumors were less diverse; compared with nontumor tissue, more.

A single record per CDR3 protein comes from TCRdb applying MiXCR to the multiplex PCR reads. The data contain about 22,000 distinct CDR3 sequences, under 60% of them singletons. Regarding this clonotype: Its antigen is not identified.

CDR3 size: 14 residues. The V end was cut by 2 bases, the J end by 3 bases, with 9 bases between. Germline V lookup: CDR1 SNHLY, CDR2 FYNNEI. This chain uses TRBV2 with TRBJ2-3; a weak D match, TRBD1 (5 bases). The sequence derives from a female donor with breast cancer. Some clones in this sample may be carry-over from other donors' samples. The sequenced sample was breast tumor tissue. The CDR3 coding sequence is TGTGCCAGCAGTGAAACGGCAGGGACAGATACGCAGTATTTT. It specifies CASSETAGTDTQYF.